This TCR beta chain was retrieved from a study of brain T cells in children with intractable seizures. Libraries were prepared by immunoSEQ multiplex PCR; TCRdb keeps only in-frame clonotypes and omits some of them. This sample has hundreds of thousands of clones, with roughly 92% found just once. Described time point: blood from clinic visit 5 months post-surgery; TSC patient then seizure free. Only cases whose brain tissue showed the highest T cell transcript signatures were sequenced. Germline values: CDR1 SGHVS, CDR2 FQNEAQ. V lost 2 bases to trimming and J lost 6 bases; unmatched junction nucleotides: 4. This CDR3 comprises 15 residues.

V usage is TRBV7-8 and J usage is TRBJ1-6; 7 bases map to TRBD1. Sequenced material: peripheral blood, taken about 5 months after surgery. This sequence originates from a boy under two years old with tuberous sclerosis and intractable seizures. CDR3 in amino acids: CASSLPRQGNSPLHF. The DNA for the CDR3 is TGTGCCAGCAGCTTACCTCGACAGGGTAATTCACCCCTCCACTTT.